The present TCR beta chain was sequenced within a study of blood T cell repertoires in COVID-19. Across the study: There were acute and convalescent COVID-19 samples, and they came from the United States, Italy and Spain.

Assay: immunoSEQ multiplex PCR; the TCRdb copy retains only in-frame clones and omits some. The sample lists just under 65,000 clones, about four fifths occurring once. Trimming shortened V by 3 bases and J by 7 bases, and 13 bases separated the two germline ends. Germline-derived CDR1 and CDR2 are MNHNS and SASEGT. This CDR3 region has 13 residues. Sequences were obtained from peripheral blood. The V and J genes are TRBV6-1 and TRBJ2-7, with unresolved D. The sequence was obtained from a human donor in a cohort sampled during active COVID-19. The DNA of the CDR3 is TGTGCCAGCAGTGAGGTGTCTAACCGAGAGCAGTACTTC. Protein sequence: CASSEVSNREQYF.